Listed here is a single T cell receptor (beta chain). Its antigen is unidentified. These data belong to a study of T-cell memory formation after mild COVID-19. Study results and caveats: CD8+ contracting clones occupied EMRA, while CD4+ ones occupied mainly CM and EM. Clonal second-wave expansions that peaked on day 37 had unconfirmed SARS-CoV-2 specificity. Whereas later expanders leaned CD4+, clones contracting day 15 to 85 showed a balanced CD4/CD8 makeup.

There are 12 residues in the CDR3. CDR1 is SGHRS, CDR2 YFSETQ, per germline. Trimming took off 5 bases at V and 4 bases at J, with 8 bases between the two ends. Barcoded TCR alpha and TCR beta cDNA libraries with UMIs came from 5'RACE using constant-segment primers. TCRdb reanalysed the 5' RACE reads using MiXCR and keeps one entry per CDR3 protein. The table records 270,000 or so distinct CDR3 sequences, 18% of them present only once. This sequence was found in a man between 18 and 29 years old who had mild COVID-19 (a few samples of this study predate the infection). Cell type and time point are not known. V usage is TRBV5-1 and J usage is TRBJ2-3; TRBD1 might be the D (5 bases). Sequencing was carried out using PBMCs or a T cell subset sorted from them (not recorded which). The CDR3 sequence is CASRQGSDTQYF. CDR3 nucleotide sequence: TGCGCCAGCAGGCAGGGCTCAGATACGCAGTATTTT. The complete variable domain, with remaining parts taken from reference TRBV5-1 and TRBJ2-3, reads KAGVTQTPRYLIKTRGQQVTLSCSPISGHRSVSWYQQTPGQGLQFLFEYFSETQRNKGNFPGRFSGRQFSNSRSEMNVSTLELGDSALYLCASRQGSDTQYFGPGTRLTVL.